This T cell receptor beta chain was identified in a study of OX40 agonist ivuxolimab in advanced cancers. TCRdb keeps only in-frame clones here, not all; method: immunoSEQ multiplex PCR. The sample includes about 150,000 clones, roughly 92% of them seen just once. A word on this clone: Its antigen is unidentified.

The CDR3 consists of 12 residues. The germline V gene has CDR1 MNHNS and CDR2 SASEGT. Between the trimmed V and J ends, which lost 6 bases and 8 bases, there was a span of 13 bases. The sampling schedule covered blood at baseline, cycle 4 day 1, and cycle 7 day 1. Findings and limits, study-wide: Doses of 0.1 to 3.0 mg/kg were accompanied by clonal expansion of CD4+ and CD8+ blood T cells by week 6. The study found among the lowest clonal expansion in partial responders at 0.1-3.0 mg/kg.

The V call is TRBV6-1, the J call TRBJ1-1, with no clear D. The sample here was CD4+ or CD8+ T cells sorted from blood, taken in a trial of the OX40 agonist ivuxolimab. This TCR was sampled from an adult with an advanced solid tumor such as melanoma, head and neck, liver or kidney cancer. The DNA for the CDR3 is TGTGCCAGCAGCCTCCCGAGGGTGGAAGCTTTCTTT. It codes for CASSLPRVEAFF.